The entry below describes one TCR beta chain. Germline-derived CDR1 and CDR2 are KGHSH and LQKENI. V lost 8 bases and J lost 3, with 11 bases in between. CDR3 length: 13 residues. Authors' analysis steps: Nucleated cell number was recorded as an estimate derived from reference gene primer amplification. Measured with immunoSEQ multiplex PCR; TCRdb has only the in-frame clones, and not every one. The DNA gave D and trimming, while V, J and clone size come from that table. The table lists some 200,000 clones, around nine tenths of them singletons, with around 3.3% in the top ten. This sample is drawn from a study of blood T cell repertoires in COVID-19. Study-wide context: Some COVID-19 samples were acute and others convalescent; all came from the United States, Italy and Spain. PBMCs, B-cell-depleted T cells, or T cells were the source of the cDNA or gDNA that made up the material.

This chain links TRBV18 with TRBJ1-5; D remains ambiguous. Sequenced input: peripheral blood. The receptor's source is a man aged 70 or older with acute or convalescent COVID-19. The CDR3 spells CASKDTVNQPQHF. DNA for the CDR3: TGTGCCAGCAAAGACACCGTCAATCAGCCCCAGCATTTT. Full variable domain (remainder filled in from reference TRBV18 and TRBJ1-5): NAGVMQNPRHLVRRRGQEARLRCSPMKGHSHVYWYRQLPEEGLKFMVYLQKENIIDESGMPKERFSAEFPKEGPSILRIQQVVRGDSAAYFCASKDTVNQPQHFGDGTRLSIL.